A single sample gave rise to the 9 T cell receptor beta chains below, sequenced in a study of graft-versus-host responses after intestinal transplantation. The method was immunoSEQ multiplex PCR; TCRdb's version includes in-frame clones alone and lacks a portion of them. The sample yields around 15,000 clones, 60% to 80% seen once. Processing released intraepithelial and lamina propria lymphocytes from the graft tissue. The source was ileum tissue, collected about 460 days after intestinal transplant. Receptors originate from a human patient who received an intestinal transplant, so some T cells may come from the graft donor.

J is TRBJ1-6 and V is TRBV18, with 7 positions matching TRBD1. Germline CDR1 KGHSH, CDR2 LQKENI. CDR3 length: 16 residues. The junction had 8 bases not matched to a gene; V was cut back by 4 bases and J by 5 bases. CDR3 bases: TGTGCCAGCTCACAACAGGGGTGGCCAAATAATTCACCCCTCCACTTT. As protein: CASSQQGWPNNSPLHF.

V and J are TRBV7-6 and TRBJ1-1; D possibly corresponds to TRBD1 (5 bases). This CDR3 is built from 14 residues. V was pared by 1 base and J by 5 bases, with 11 bases between. Germline CDR1 and CDR2: SGHVS and FNYEAQ. CDR3 loop: CASSLERGGTEAFF. The DNA of the CDR3 is TGTGCCAGCAGCTTAGAGCGCGGGGGTACTGAAGCTTTCTTT.

By share of the sample, this clone is medium-sized (0.01 to 0.1%). The chain carries TRBV4-2 and TRBJ1-2; 7 nucleotides line up with TRBD1. The V segment lost 0 bases and the J segment 6 bases; nucleotides outside the gene matches: 10. The CDR3 length is 16 residues. Germline-derived CDR1 and CDR2 are LGHNA and YNFKEQ. This CDR3 reads CASSQDMRQGGDGYTF. The CDR3 bases are TGTGCCAGCAGCCAAGATATGCGACAGGGAGGGGATGGCTACACCTTC.

V is TRBV7-6 and J is TRBJ2-1; a weak D match, TRBD2 (5 bases). The germline V gene has CDR1 SGHVS and CDR2 FNYEAQ. The CDR3 has 16 amino acids. Trimming cost V 5 bases and J 6 bases, with 20 bases left between them. CDR3 region: CASSPIGEPPLNEQFF. The CDR3 coding sequence is TGTGCCAGCAGCCCCATCGGGGAACCCCCCCTCAATGAGCAGTTCTTC.

This rearrangement joins TRBV6-5 to TRBJ2-7, with no clear D. Trimming pared 2 bases from V and 6 bases from J, leaving 8 bases between. CDR3 size: 12 residues. The germline V gene encodes CDR1 MNHEY and CDR2 SVGAGI. CDR3 bases: TGTGCCAGCAGTTACGGGTCGGGCGAGCAGTACTTC. This encodes CASSYGSGEQYF.

The V gene is TRBV19, the J gene TRBJ1-1; no reliable D call. V gave up 1 base and J gave up 11 bases, with 8 bases separating them. CDR1 and CDR2 from the germline V gene are LNHDA and SQIVND (reference sequence). CDR3 length equals 11 residues. The CDR3 DNA is TGTGCCAGTAGTATAGTAGGTCTGGCTTTCTTT. As protein: CASSIVGLAFF.

The chain uses TRBV4-3 and TRBJ2-3; 8 bases are shared with TRBD1. The CDR3 is 15 residues long. After removal of 5 bases from V and 6 bases from J, the junction contained 10 bases not matched to a gene. CDR1 is LGHNA and CDR2 is YSLEER in the germline V gene. The CDR3 protein is CASSGQGNGRDTQYF. As DNA, the CDR3 is TGCGCCAGCAGCGGACAGGGAAATGGTAGGGATACGCAGTATTTT.

The J gene is TRBJ2-3, the V gene TRBV6-5; D is unresolved. Between the trimmed V and J ends, which lost 9 bases and 4 bases, there was a span of 8 bases. Germline CDR1 is MNHEY and CDR2 is SVGAGI. The CDR3 extends over 11 amino acids. For the CDR3, the DNA is TGTGCCAGTATGGACGCAGATACGCAGTATTTT. It translates to CASMDADTQYF.

The chain employs TRBV5-4 and TRBJ2-1; 11 nucleotides line up with TRBD2. In germline, CDR1 is SGHNT, CDR2 YYREEE (reference sequence). Trimming removed 4 bases from V and 6 bases from J; junction bases left unmatched: 6. This CDR3 has 15 amino acids. CDR3 amino acids: CASSQTSGTCNEQFF. DNA of the CDR3: TGTGCCAGCAGCCAGACTAGCGGGACCTGCAATGAGCAGTTCTTC.